The sequence of this T cell receptor (beta chain) was determined in a study of T cell repertoires in cytomegalovirus infection (dated by TCRdb to the late 2010s). For context, the study as a whole: The peptide stimulations were aimed at well-studied HLA-B-restricted epitopes as well as recently identified HLA-C-restricted CMV epitopes, whose presentation resists viral immunomodulation. Donor HLA type was relevant to the analysis, because carriage of CMV infection together with the matching HLA type was indicated by public TCR beta signatures.

This clonotype was found many times. Its recognized antigen is unknown. No much larger clonotype is one base removed from it; base qualities were not supplied. TCRdb names Illumina HiSeq 1500 as the instrument used. TCRdb trimmed the raw reads at Q25, called clones with MiXCR and kept productive beta chains. For every CDR3 protein sequence, its rows merge into one entry that carries the most common genes and DNA. The sample table contains roughly 46,000 distinct CDR3 sequences; only one count was recorded for around 21% of them. Roughly 50% of the sample lies in the top ten. There are 12 amino acids in the CDR3, from cysteine to phenylalanine inclusive. The entry retains the CDR3 DNA only, 36 bases that are in frame from base 1. The V and J ends are trimmed by 6 bases and 1 base, leaving 6 bases between them. The germline V gene (reference sequence) sets CDR1 to SEHNR and CDR2 to FQNEAQ. What the treatment or condition label conveys for this sample: in vitro stimulation with specific CMV peptide epitopes to enrich CMV-specific T cells.

The investigation overall reported the following: The ex vivo response was dominated by HLA-C-restricted CMV-specific TCR beta clonotypes, and the single most frequent clonotype in two of eight donors was supplied by these HLA-C-restricted clonotypes. Carriers of CMV infection plus the relevant HLA type were discriminated by the cumulative frequency of public TCR beta family members in the study cohort and in an independent roughly 350-donor cohort.

This chain joins TRBV7-9 to TRBJ1-1; there is no confident call for the D gene. The sample in question was CD8+ T cells from cultured PBMCs, obtained from culture after CMV antigen stimulation. The origin of this receptor is a human donor in good health (CMV status not recorded). Some clones in this sample may be carry-over from other donors' samples. The CDR3 protein is CASRVGNTEAFF. The DNA sequence is TGTGCCAGCAGAGTAGGGAACACTGAAGCTTTCTTT.